Shown below are 10 T cell receptor beta chains from a single sample sequenced in a study of T-cell reconstitution after alpha-beta-depleted transplantation in children. Preparing the TCRbeta library involved the use of unique molecular identifiers. TCRdb passed the PCR reads through MiXCR, listing each CDR3 protein once. The data hold 200,000 to 300,000 distinct CDR3 sequences, with around 12% observed a single time. The sequencing used PBMCs from the stem cell graft donor, collected from the stem cell graft. The receptor source for this set is a human donor who donated a stem cell graft to a child with acute lymphoblastic leukemia.

This clonotype was picked up many times. The V gene is TRBV7-2, the J gene TRBJ2-5, with 10 bases fitting TRBD1. There are 15 residues in the CDR3. V was pared by 5 bases and J by 3 bases, with 6 bases of the junction left unmatched. Per the germline V gene, CDR1 is SGHTA and CDR2 is FQGNSA. CDR3 nucleotide sequence: TGTGCCAGCAGCCTAGGACAGGGGGGAAAAGAGACCCAGTACTTC. Residues: CASSLGQGGKETQYF.

This chain joins TRBV28 and TRBJ2-3, with 13 bases lining up with TRBD2. With 3 bases clipped from V and 0 bases from J, the junction kept 3 bases outside the gene matches. The CDR3 sequence is 17 residues long. CDR1 is MDHEN and CDR2 is SYDVKM in the germline V gene. The DNA for the CDR3 is TGTGCCAGCAGTTTCGGGGGACTAGCGGGGAGCACAGATACGCAGTATTTT. This translates into CASSFGGLAGSTDTQYF.

In this sample, this clonotype turned up many times. The V gene is TRBV5-6, the J gene TRBJ1-2, with D maybe TRBD1 (6 bases). Trimming took off 0 bases at V and 4 bases at J, with 13 bases between the two ends. The CDR3 spans 15 residues. Germline V gene lookup returns CDR1 SGHDT and CDR2 YYEEEE. The CDR3 nucleotides are TGTGCCAGCAGCTTGGGGCCAGGGGAGGCCTATGGCTACACCTTC. Translated, it gives CASSLGPGEAYGYTF.

The J gene is TRBJ2-5, the V gene TRBV20-1, with D perhaps TRBD2 (5 bases). This CDR3 region has 14 residues. Trimming stripped 4 bases from V and 2 bases from J, with 14 bases between. Germline loops: CDR1 DFQATT, CDR2 SNEGSKA (reference sequence). CDR3 DNA sequence: TGCAGTGCTATCCTCATGGACTCTCAAGAGACCCAGTACTTC. Residues: CSAILMDSQETQYF.

This clonotype occurred a few times. V and J are TRBV6-1 and TRBJ2-7, with 7 nucleotides matching TRBD1. The CDR3 is 17 residues long. V dropped 5 bases and J dropped 5; count of bases not matched to a gene: 18. Germline V gives CDR1 MNHNS, CDR2 SASEGT. The CDR3, as DNA: TGTGCCAGCAGTCTTCAGAGGGGGCGCCTTTTAAGCGACGAGCAGTACTTC. It yields the protein CASSLQRGRLLSDEQYF.

Comments on this clonotype: A single base separates this from a much larger clone, so it may be a read error. The V call is TRBV6-1, the J call TRBJ2-1; 8 positions match TRBD2. The CDR3 loop spans 14 amino acids. In germline, CDR1 is MNHNS, CDR2 SASEGT. The chain's CDR3 is CASSLSGDYNDQFF. For the CDR3, the DNA is TGTGCCAGCAGTCTTAGCGGGGACTACAATGACCAGTTCTTC.

This clonotype was observed many times. This chain joins TRBV10-3 and TRBJ1-1, with TRBD1 matching 7 bases. The CDR3 has 16 residues. CDR1 is ENHRY and CDR2 is SYGVKD in the germline V gene. V was clipped by 1 base and J by 0 bases; unmatched bases: 5. The CDR3 spells CAISEYSGTVNTEAFF. The DNA for the CDR3 is TGTGCCATCAGTGAGTATTCCGGGACAGTGAACACTGAAGCTTTCTTT.

The rearrangement links TRBV6-2 or TRBV6-3 to TRBJ2-5; 9 bases match TRBD2. The CDR3 length is 16 residues. Germline values: CDR1 MNHEY, CDR2 SVGEGT. Losses at the gene ends were 6 bases for V and 10 bases for J; bases not matched to a gene: 18. The CDR3 DNA is TGTGCCAGCAGCCCCTCAAAGGGGCTAGCGGGACTGATCCAGTACTTC. Its translation: CASSPSKGLAGLIQYF.

The CDR3 loop reads CAWSVRDIQYF. CDR3 nucleotide sequence: TGTGCCTGGAGTGTACGCGACATTCAGTACTTC. This sequence joins TRBV30 and TRBJ2-4; no clear D gene. Looked up from germline, CDR1 is GTSNPN and CDR2 is SVGIG (reference sequence). CDR3 length: 11 residues. Trimming took 0 bases from V and 8 from J, leaving 5 bases between them.

The chain couples TRBV15 to TRBJ1-4; 8 nucleotides line up with TRBD1. The germline CDR1 and CDR2 sequences are LNHNV and YYDKDF (reference sequence). The CDR3 extends over 15 amino acids. The J segment lost 6 bases and the V segment lost 4 bases, leaving 7 bases of the junction unmatched. CDR3 region: CATSTKGQEDEKLFF. CDR3 DNA sequence: TGTGCCACCAGCACCAAGGGACAGGAGGATGAAAAACTGTTTTTT.